The clone carrying this T cell receptor beta chain was picked up a small number of times. TCRdb analysed the RT-PCR reads with MiXCR anew, one entry per CDR3 protein. The sample holds about 680,000 distinct CDR3 sequences, approximately 15% seen once. The CDR3 extends over 15 amino acids. The V end was cut by 6 bases, the J end by 0 bases, with 12 bases between. CDR1 and CDR2 from the germline V gene are MNHEY and SVGAGI. This rearrangement joins TRBV6-5 to TRBJ1-3; D might be TRBD1 (5 bases). Sequencing was done on a sample of memory CD4+ T cells from blood. The clonotype comes from a female donor in good health, serving as a healthy control. The CDR3 DNA reads TGTGCCAGCAGCCGCCGGGACCCCTCTGGAAACACCATATATTTT. Encoded protein: CASSRRDPSGNTIYF.